The rows below give T cell receptor beta chains drawn from one sample of a study of blood T cell repertoires in COVID-19. Sequencing was performed with immunoSEQ multiplex PCR; in TCRdb, only in-frame clones are kept and a portion is missing. The data hold around 170,000 clones, with approximately 90% observed a single time. The specimen was peripheral blood. These receptors were taken from a man younger than 35 who had recovered from COVID-19. CDR3s include the opening cysteine and the closing phenylalanine or tryptophan. Fields, in order: V gene, CDR3 length, clone size, D gene, J gene, CDR3 DNA, CDR3 protein. The D gene is left open where the match is weak. Size values are once, few and many counts, or a class for expanded clones, and some rows have none.

TRBV7-2,15,.,.,TRBJ1-1,TGTGCCAGCAGCTTAGTAGGAGTCCCCTCCACTGAAGCTTTCTTT,CASSLVGVPSTEAFF
TRBV3-1/TRBV3-2,15,.,TRBD2,TRBJ2-1,TGTGCCACCGCGAGGGGGACTAGCGGGAGCAATGAGCAGTTCTTC,CATARGTSGSNEQFF
TRBV7-9,15,.,.,TRBJ1-2,TGTGCCAGCAGCTTAACAATGGGGGGGCTGGATGGCTACACCTTC,CASSLTMGGLDGYTF
TRBV20-1,11,.,.,TRBJ2-7,TGCAGTGCTATTGGAGGGGACGAGCAGTACTTC,CSAIGGDEQYF
TRBV5-1,13,.,.,TRBJ2-1,TGCGCCAGCAGCCTCGGAGGTTACAATGAGCAGTTCTTC,CASSLGGYNEQFF
TRBV10-3,16,.,TRBD1,TRBJ2-3,TGTGCCATCAGTGAGTCGAGGACAGGGCTCACAGATACGCAGTATTTT,CAISESRTGLTDTQYF
TRBV10-3,16,.,.,TRBJ1-4,TGTGCCATCAGTGAGCGTTCCACAGGGACTAATGAAAAACTGTTTTTT,CAISERSTGTNEKLFF
TRBV27,16,.,.,TRBJ2-7,TGTGCCAGCAGTTTATCGGGTCAAGGGAGAGGCTACGAGCAGTACTTC,CASSLSGQGRGYEQYF
TRBV5-1,13,.,.,TRBJ2-7,TGCGCCAGCAGCTTGGCGCGGGGGCTCGAGCAGTACTTC,CASSLARGLEQYF
TRBV29-1,13,.,TRBD1,TRBJ1-4,TGCAGCGTTGTCCGGGACAGTAATGAAAAACTGTTTTTT,CSVVRDSNEKLFF
TRBV5-1,16,.,TRBD2,TRBJ2-1,TGCGCCAGCAGCTCCTTAGCGGGAGGGGAGAGCAATGAGCAGTTCTTC,CASSSLAGGESNEQFF
TRBV18,14,.,TRBD1,TRBJ1-1,TGTGCCAGCTCACCCGTCCCGGGACAGGTTGAAGCTTTCTTT,CASSPVPGQVEAFF
TRBV13,15,once,TRBD1,TRBJ2-3,TGTGCCAGCAGCTTAAACAGGGGGGGCACAGATACGCAGTATTTT,CASSLNRGGTDTQYF
TRBV9,15,.,.,TRBJ2-6,TGTGCCAGCAGCGTAACAGGGCCAGGGGCCAACGTCCTGACTTTC,CASSVTGPGANVLTF
TRBV2,14,.,TRBD2,TRBJ2-1,TGTGCCGGCGCGCTAGCGGGAGGATACAATGAGCAGTTCTTC,CAGALAGGYNEQFF
TRBV27,14,.,.,TRBJ2-3,TGTGCCAGCAGTTTATCGGGGCGAACGGATACGCAGTATTTT,CASSLSGRTDTQYF
TRBV9,15,.,.,TRBJ2-2,TGTGCCAGCAGGGATGACATGAGGGACACCGGGGAGCTGTTTTTT,CASRDDMRDTGELFF
TRBV9,15,.,TRBD2,TRBJ2-7,TGTGCCAGCAGCGTTTTAGCGGGAGGGGACTACGAGCAGTACTTC,CASSVLAGGDYEQYF
TRBV7-9,14,.,.,TRBJ1-4,TGTGCCAGCAGCTTTGGGCAGGGAGGGGAAAAACTGTTTTTT,CASSFGQGGEKLFF
TRBV21-1,14,.,.,TRBJ2-7,TGTGCCAGCAGCAAAGGGGGACAGGGTTCCGAGCAGTACTTC,CASSKGGQGSEQYF
TRBV6-1,17,.,TRBD1,TRBJ1-4,TGTGCCAGCAGTGCCCCCACCCTGACAGGGGATAGAGAAAAACTGTTTTTT,CASSAPTLTGDREKLFF
TRBV9,16,.,TRBD1,TRBJ2-5,TGTGCCAGCAGCGTGCGGGGGGACAGGGGACAAGAGACCCAGTACTTC,CASSVRGDRGQETQYF
TRBV6-4,13,.,TRBD1,TRBJ1-2,TGTGCCAGCAGTGCTACAGGGGCGAGTGGCTACACCTTC,CASSATGASGYTF
TRBV15,12,.,.,TRBJ2-1,TGTGCCACCAGCAGAGTATACAATGAGCAGTTCTTC,CATSRVYNEQFF
TRBV28,15,.,TRBD1,TRBJ2-1,TGTGCCAGCAGTCCAAGGACAGGGGGCCTCAATGAGCAGTTCTTC,CASSPRTGGLNEQFF
TRBV6-6,13,.,.,TRBJ2-7,TGTGCCAGCAGTTGGAGGGAAACCTACGAGCAGTACTTC,CASSWRETYEQYF